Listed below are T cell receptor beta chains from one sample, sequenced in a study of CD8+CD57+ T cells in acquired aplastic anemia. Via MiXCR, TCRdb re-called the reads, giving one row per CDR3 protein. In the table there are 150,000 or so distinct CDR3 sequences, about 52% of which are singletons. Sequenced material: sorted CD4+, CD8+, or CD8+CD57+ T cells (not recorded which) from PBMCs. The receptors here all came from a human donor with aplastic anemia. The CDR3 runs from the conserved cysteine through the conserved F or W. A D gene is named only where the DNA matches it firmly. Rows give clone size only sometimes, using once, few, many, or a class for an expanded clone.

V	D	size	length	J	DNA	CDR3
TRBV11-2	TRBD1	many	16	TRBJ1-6	TGTGCCAGCAGCCTCGCCGACAGGGCCTATAATTCACCCCTCCACTTT	CASSLADRAYNSPLHF
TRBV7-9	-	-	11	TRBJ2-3	TGTGCCAGCAGGACGGCGGATACGCAGTATTTT	CASRTADTQYF
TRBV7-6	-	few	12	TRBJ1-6	TGTGCCAACAGCTCCTTTAATTCACCCCTCCACTTT	CANSSFNSPLHF
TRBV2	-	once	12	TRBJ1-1	TGTGCCAGCAGTGGGGGGAGCACTGAAGCTTTCTTT	CASSGGSTEAFF
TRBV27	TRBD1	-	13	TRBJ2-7	TGTGCCAGCAGCCGGGGACAGGGCGGCGAGCAGTACTTC	CASSRGQGGEQYF
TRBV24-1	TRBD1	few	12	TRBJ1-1	TGTGCCACCAGTGATGGACAGGGGATGGCTTTCTTT	CATSDGQGMAFF
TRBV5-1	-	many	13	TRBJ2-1	TGCGCCAGCAGCTCTACAGGGAGCGATGAGCAGTTCTTC	CASSSTGSDEQFF
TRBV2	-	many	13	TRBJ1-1	TGTGCCACCGTGGGGTTAGGGAACACTGAAGCTTTCTTT	CATVGLGNTEAFF
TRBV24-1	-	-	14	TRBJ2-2	TGTGCCACCAGTGGGGCAGGGAGAGGCGGGGAGCTGTTTTTT	CATSGAGRGGELFF
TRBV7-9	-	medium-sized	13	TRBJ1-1	TGTGCCAGCAGCTTCCCAGGGTCCACTGAAGCTTTCTTT	CASSFPGSTEAFF
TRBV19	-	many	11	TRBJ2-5	TGTGCCAGTAGTGGAGGGGAGACCCAGTACTTC	CASSGGETQYF
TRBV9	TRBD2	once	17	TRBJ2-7	TGCGCCAGCAGCGTAGATGCCTTGAGCGGGAGGTTGAGCGAGCAGTACTTC	CASSVDALSGRLSEQYF
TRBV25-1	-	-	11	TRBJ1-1	TGTGCCAGCAGGAGGGTAGGACAAGCTTTCTTT	CASRRVGQAFF
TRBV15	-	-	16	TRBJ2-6	TGTGCCACCAGCAGGGACGGTACCTCTGGGGCCAACGTCCTGACTTTC	CATSRDGTSGANVLTF
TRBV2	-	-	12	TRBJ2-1	TGTGCCAGCAGCCCCAGCCACAATGAGCAGTTCTTC	CASSPSHNEQFF
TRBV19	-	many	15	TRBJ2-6	TGTGCCAGTACATCGGGACTCTCTGGGGCCAACGTCCTGACTTTC	CASTSGLSGANVLTF
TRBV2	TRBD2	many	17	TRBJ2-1	TGTGCCAGCAGTGAAGATCCGGCGGGGGGGCCGTACAATGAGCAGTTCTTC	CASSEDPAGGPYNEQFF
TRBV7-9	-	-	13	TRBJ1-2	TGTGCCAGCAGCCCTCCCTCAGGGGTTGGCTACACCTTC	CASSPPSGVGYTF
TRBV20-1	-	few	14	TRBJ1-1	TGCAGTGCTAGAGAGGGCAGGGTGAACACTGAAGCTTTCTTT	CSAREGRVNTEAFF
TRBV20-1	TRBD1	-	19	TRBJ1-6	TGCAGTGCTAGAGGCCCGGGACAGGGACCCAGCTCCTATAATTCACCCCTCCACTTT	CSARGPGQGPSSYNSPLHF
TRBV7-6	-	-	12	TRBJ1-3	TGTGCCAGTGGAGGAGGCGGAAACACCATATATTTT	CASGGGGNTIYF
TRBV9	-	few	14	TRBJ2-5	TGTGCCAGCAGCGCAGACGGCCGTGGGGAGACCCAGTACTTC	CASSADGRGETQYF
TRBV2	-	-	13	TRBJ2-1	TGTGCCAGCAGTGCATGGACAGTCAATGAGCAGTTCTTC	CASSAWTVNEQFF
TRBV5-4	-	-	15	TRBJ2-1	TGTGCCAGCAGCTTGGTGCAGTCGGACAGATATGAGCAGTTCTTC	CASSLVQSDRYEQFF
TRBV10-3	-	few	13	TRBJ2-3	TGTGCCATCAACGAACTAGCCACAGATACGCAGTATTTT	CAINELATDTQYF
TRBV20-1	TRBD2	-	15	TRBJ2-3	TGCAGTGCTAGTCCTAGCGGGAGGCGCACAGATACGCAGTATTTT	CSASPSGRRTDTQYF
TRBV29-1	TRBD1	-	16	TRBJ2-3	TGCAGCGTTGAAGCGCTGACAGGGTTCGGTACAGATACGCAGTATTTT	CSVEALTGFGTDTQYF
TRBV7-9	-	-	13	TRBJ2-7	TGTGCCAGCAGCCCGCGTGTTGGGTACGAGCAGTACTTC	CASSPRVGYEQYF
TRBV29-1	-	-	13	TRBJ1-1	TGCAGCGTTGAGGTAGGGCTGAACACTGAAGCTTTCTTT	CSVEVGLNTEAFF
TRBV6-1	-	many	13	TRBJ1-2	TGTGCCAGCAGTGAGGGACGCTTTAGGGGCTACACCTTC	CASSEGRFRGYTF
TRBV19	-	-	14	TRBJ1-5	TGTGGCAGCGGGACGGGGGATAGCAATCAGCCCCAGCATTTT	CGSGTGDSNQPQHF
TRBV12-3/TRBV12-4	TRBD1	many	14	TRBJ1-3	TGTGCCAGCAGTCCGACAGGGGCTGGAAACACCATATATTTT	CASSPTGAGNTIYF
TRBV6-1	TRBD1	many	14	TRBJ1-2	TGTGCCAGCACCTCCGGGACAGGGACAGACGGCTACACCTTC	CASTSGTGTDGYTF
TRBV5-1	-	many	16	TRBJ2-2	TGCGCCAGCAGCCCACGAACGACAGAGAACACCGGGGAGCTGTTTTTT	CASSPRTTENTGELFF
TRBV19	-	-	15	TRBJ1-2	TGTGCCAGTAGTATGGGGAGGACAGCTAACTATGGCTACACCTTC	CASSMGRTANYGYTF
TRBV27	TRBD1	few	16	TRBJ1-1	TGTGCCAGCAGTTCACCGGGACAGGGTCTGAACACTGAAGCTTTCTTT	CASSSPGQGLNTEAFF
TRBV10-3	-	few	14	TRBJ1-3	TGTGCCATCAGTGACCAGGGGACTGGAAACACCATATATTTT	CAISDQGTGNTIYF
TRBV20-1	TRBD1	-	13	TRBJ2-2	TGCAGTGCTTACAGGGGTGAACCCGGGGAGCTGTTTTTT	CSAYRGEPGELFF
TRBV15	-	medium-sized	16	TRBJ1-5	TGTGCCACCAGCAGAGATCTCGGAGGGACACATCAGCCCCAGCATTTT	CATSRDLGGTHQPQHF
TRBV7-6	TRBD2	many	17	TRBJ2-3	TGTGCCAGCAGCTTAGTTTCGCGGGGGGGCAGCACAGATACGCAGTATTTT	CASSLVSRGGSTDTQYF
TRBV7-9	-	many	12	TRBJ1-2	TGTGCCAGCAGCTTAGAAGGGGATGGCTACACCTTC	CASSLEGDGYTF
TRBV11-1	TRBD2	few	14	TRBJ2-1	TGTGCCAGCAGCTTGACTAGCGGGAGGGATGAGCAGTTCTTC	CASSLTSGRDEQFF
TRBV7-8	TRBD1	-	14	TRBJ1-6	TGTGCCAGCAGCTCGGGACAGGGGGAATCACCCCTCCACTTT	CASSSGQGESPLHF
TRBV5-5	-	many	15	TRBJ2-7	TGTGCCAGCAGCTTGGAAGGACGGACCTCCTACGAGCAGTACTTC	CASSLEGRTSYEQYF
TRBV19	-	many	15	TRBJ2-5	TGTGCCAGTAGTATAGATTTGGAAGGGCAAGAGACCCAGTACTTC	CASSIDLEGQETQYF
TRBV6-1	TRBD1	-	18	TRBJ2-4	TGTGCCAGCAGCCTCGACCCGACAGGGAAGTTTACTGAGGACATTCAGTACTTC	CASSLDPTGKFTEDIQYF
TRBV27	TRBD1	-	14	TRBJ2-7	TGTGCCGGCAGTCCCGGGACAGGTTCCTACGAGCAGTACTTC	CAGSPGTGSYEQYF
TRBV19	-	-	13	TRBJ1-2	TGTGCCAGTAGTATTCGGGGGTCGGATGGCTACACCTTC	CASSIRGSDGYTF
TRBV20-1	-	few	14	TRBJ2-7	TGCAGTGCTAGGGCCCTTAGCTTGGGCTACGAGCAGTACTTC	CSARALSLGYEQYF
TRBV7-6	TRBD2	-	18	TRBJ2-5	TGTGCCAGCAGCCAGAGGGCGCTAGCGGGGGGTAACCAAGAGACCCAGTACTTC	CASSQRALAGGNQETQYF
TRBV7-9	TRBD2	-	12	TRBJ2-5	TGTGCCAGCCGCGGGGGACAAGAGACCCAGTACTTC	CASRGGQETQYF
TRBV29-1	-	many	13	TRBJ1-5	TGCAGCGTTGAAGAAGGTAGCAATCAGCCCCAGCATTTT	CSVEEGSNQPQHF
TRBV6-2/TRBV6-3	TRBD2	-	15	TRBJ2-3	TGTGCCAGCAGTTTGATAGCGGGGGGCACAGATACGCAGTATTTT	CASSLIAGGTDTQYF
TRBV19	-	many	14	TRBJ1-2	TGTGCCAGTAGTATAGCCGGGACGGACTATGGCTACACCTTC	CASSIAGTDYGYTF
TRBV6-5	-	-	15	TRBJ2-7	TGTGCCAGCAGTTACTCGGGTAGGTCCACCTACGAGCAGTACTTC	CASSYSGRSTYEQYF
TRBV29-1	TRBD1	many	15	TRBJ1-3	TGCAGCGTTGAAGACACAGGGGAGCCTGGAAACACCATATATTTT	CSVEDTGEPGNTIYF
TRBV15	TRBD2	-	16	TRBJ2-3	TGTGCCACCAGCAGTCTCGGGGTAGCGGGCCAGAATACGCAGTATTTT	CATSSLGVAGQNTQYF
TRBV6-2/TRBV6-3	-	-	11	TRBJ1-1	TGTGCCAGCAGCCAGGGTGATGTAGCTTTCTTT	CASSQGDVAFF
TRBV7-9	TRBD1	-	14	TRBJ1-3	TGTGCCAGCAGACGACAGGGCTCTGGAAACACCATATATTTT	CASRRQGSGNTIYF